This T cell receptor (beta chain) was recorded in a study of identical twins. Unique molecular identifiers were in the cDNA, with template-switch universal primer binding. In TCRdb, the 5' RACE reads were re-called with MiXCR into one record per CDR3 protein. The sample shows roughly 690,000 distinct CDR3 sequences, 5.5% to 7.5% of them seen only once. With regard to this clonotype: Its antigen is not known.

General study points: Within cord blood, abundant beta clonotypes carried fewer insertions, but memory repertoires showed no such trend. Invariant populations such as MAIT and iNKT cells could partly muddle zero-insertion analyses.

Germline assignment: CDR1 SGHVS and CDR2 FQNEAQ. The CDR3 is made up of 18 amino acids. V lost 1 base to trimming and J lost 5 bases, with 23 bases between them. The chain couples TRBV7-8 to TRBJ2-5; maybe TRBD2 (7 bases). This TCR derives from a man aged 18 to 29 in good health. The sequencing sample was made of naive T cells sorted from blood. In DNA, the CDR3 is TGTGCCAGCAGCTTAGAGCGGGACACTATCATGGCGCTTGAGACCCAGTACTTC. Its protein is CASSLERDTIMALETQYF.